Below are 16 T cell receptor beta chains sequenced from a single sample in a study of cytomegalovirus exposure and HLA in healthy donors. PCR employed 60 Vbeta and 13 Jbeta primers. TCRdb's copy holds only in-frame clones and misses some; the assay was immunoSEQ multiplex PCR. This sample's clone table lists roughly 42,000 clones. Input material: PBMCs. These receptors were taken from a man aged 25-40 years in good health and CMV-seronegative.

The rearrangement uses TRBV7-9 and TRBJ1-1; D gene uncertain. Trimming took off 0 bases at V and 8 bases at J, with 10 bases between the two ends. Germline assignment: CDR1 SEHNR and CDR2 FQNEAQ (reference sequence). This CDR3 comprises 13 residues. The CDR3 DNA is TGTGCCAGCAGCTTAGCAGCCCAGGCAGAAGCTTTCTTT. Translation: CASSLAAQAEAFF. The full variable domain, in which reference TRBV7-9 and TRBJ1-1 provide the parts outside the CDR3, is DTGVSQNPRHKITKRGQNVTFRCDPISEHNRLYWYRQTLGQGPEFLTYFQNEAQLEKSRLLSDRFSAERPKGSFSTLEIQRTEQGDSAMYLCASSLAAQAEAFFGQGTRLTVV.

The CDR3 region has the DNA TGTGCCAGCAGCTTGGCCGGAGGGAGGGGTATCGGGGAGCTGTTTTTT. Its protein product is CASSLAGGRGIGELFF. The rearrangement joins TRBV5-4 to TRBJ2-2; 7 positions match TRBD2. The germline CDR1 and CDR2 sequences are SGHNT and YYREEE (reference sequence). This CDR3 is built from 16 residues. Trimming took 0 bases from V and 7 from J; bases not matched to a gene: 9. The full variable domain, rest sourced from reference TRBV5-4 and TRBJ2-2, is ETGVTQSPTHLIKTRGQQVTLRCSSQSGHNTVSWYQQALGQGPQFIFQYYREEENGRGNFPPRFSGLQFPNYSSELNVNALELDDSALYLCASSLAGGRGIGELFFGEGSRLTVL.

This chain uses TRBV5-6 with TRBJ1-1, with D perhaps matching TRBD1 (5 bases). The germline V and J ends were trimmed by 1 base and 1 base, with 11 bases remaining between them. The CDR3 has 15 residues. Germline CDR1 reads SGHDT; CDR2 reads YYEEEE. The chain's CDR3 is CASSLSRGWNTEAFF. The CDR3 DNA is TGTGCCAGCAGCTTGTCCCGGGGGTGGAACACTGAAGCTTTCTTT.

The chain employs TRBV7-6 and TRBJ2-2, with D unclear. The CDR3 length is 11 residues. V gave up 4 bases and J gave up 5 bases, with 2 bases separating them. Germline loops: CDR1 SGHVS, CDR2 FNYEAQ. The chain's CDR3 is CASSSTGELFF. As DNA, the CDR3 is TGTGCCAGCAGCTCGACCGGGGAGCTGTTTTTT.

The rearrangement joins TRBV28 to TRBJ1-2; unclear D gene. The CDR3 length is 13 residues. Trimming left V 8 bases short and J 4 bases short, with 14 bases between. Germline V CDR1 and CDR2: MDHEN, SYDVKM. The CDR3 sequence: CASFGHSSYGYTF. CDR3 sequence (DNA): TGTGCCAGCTTTGGGCACTCTTCCTATGGCTACACCTTC.

The chain carries TRBV7-2 and TRBJ2-2, with 10 positions matching TRBD2. The ends lost 6 bases at V and 2 bases at J; junction bases unmatched: 6. The CDR3 loop spans 16 amino acids. CDR1 and CDR2 (germline): SGHTA, FQGNSA. Here the CDR3 reads CASRSRTSGNTGELFF. In DNA, the CDR3 is TGTGCCAGCAGATCCCGGACTAGCGGAAACACCGGGGAGCTGTTTTTT.

The chain recombines TRBV5-6 with TRBJ1-2; D may be TRBD1 (5 bases). Germline CDR1 reads SGHDT; CDR2 reads YYEEEE. The CDR3 length is 13 residues. The V end was cut by 1 base, the J end by 4 bases, with 8 bases between. CDR3 nucleotide sequence: TGTGCCAGCAGCTTGTGGGGGGTCTATGGCTACACCTTC. It encodes CASSLWGVYGYTF.

The J gene is TRBJ2-7, the V gene TRBV5-4; 12 bases map to TRBD2. The CDR3 is made up of 14 amino acids. Per germline, CDR1 SGHNT and CDR2 YYREEE (reference sequence). V gave up 4 bases and J gave up 6 bases; unmatched junction bases: 5. The CDR3: CASSVLAGGAEQYF. The CDR3 region has the DNA TGTGCCAGCAGCGTTCTAGCGGGAGGGGCCGAGCAGTACTTC.

The chain recombines TRBV6-1 with TRBJ1-5; 9 bases match TRBD1. This CDR3 has 16 residues. V trimming: 4 bases; J trimming: 1 base; junction bases outside the gene matches: 5. Germline V gene lookup returns CDR1 MNHNS and CDR2 SASEGT. In DNA, the CDR3 is TGTGCCAGCAGTGGAGCTGGGACAGGGAGCAATCAGCCCCAGCATTTT. Translation gives CASSGAGTGSNQPQHF.

The chain has TRBV9 and TRBJ2-1, with unresolved D. Trimming removed 7 bases from V and 0 bases from J, with 20 bases in between. The CDR3 length is 17 residues. Germline-derived CDR1 and CDR2 are SGDLS and YYNGEE. CDR3 loop: CASGPRLIPSSYNEQFF. CDR3 coding DNA: TGTGCCAGCGGCCCCCGACTTATCCCTAGCTCCTACAATGAGCAGTTCTTC.

This sequence joins TRBV10-3 and TRBJ2-7; D remains ambiguous. V lost 6 bases and J lost 5, with 11 bases in between. Germline CDR1 ENHRY, CDR2 SYGVKD. This CDR3 comprises 12 residues. For the CDR3, the DNA is TGTGCCATCAGGAGAGCAGGCGACGAGCAGTACTTC. Its protein is CAIRRAGDEQYF.

J is TRBJ1-1 and V is TRBV5-1; 9 nucleotides line up with TRBD1. CDR1 is SGHRS and CDR2 is YFSETQ in the germline V gene. The V segment lost 2 bases and the J segment 1 base; nucleotides outside the gene matches: 3. The CDR3 totals 15 residues. CDR3 DNA: TGCGCCAGCAGCTTTCGGACAGGGGCGAACACTGAAGCTTTCTTT. This gives the protein CASSFRTGANTEAFF.

The V and J genes are TRBV7-9 and TRBJ2-7, with TRBD1 identical over 7 bases. Germline loops: CDR1 SEHNR, CDR2 FQNEAQ (reference sequence). The CDR3 totals 12 residues. V shed 1 base, J shed 12 bases, and the junction held 6 bases outside the gene matches. CDR3 loop: CASSLGTGVLYF. The CDR3 region has the DNA TGTGCCAGCAGCTTAGGAACAGGGGTTCTGTACTTC.

The rearrangement links TRBV30 to TRBJ1-5; 8 bases are a match to TRBD1. The length of the CDR3 is 19 residues. Germline CDR1 reads GTSNPN; CDR2 reads SVGIG (reference sequence). The ends lost 3 bases at V and 0 bases at J; junction bases unmatched: 16. The CDR3 nucleotides read TGTGCCTGGAGCCGATCCCGGACAGGGCGCGGCTATAGCAATCAGCCCCAGCATTTT. Its translation: CAWSRSRTGRGYSNQPQHF.

V usage is TRBV9 and J usage is TRBJ2-1; D is uncertain. Between the trimmed V and J ends, which lost 0 bases and 7 bases, there was a span of 8 bases. The V gene's germline CDR1 is SGDLS and CDR2 YYNGEE. This CDR3 is 13 amino acids long. The DNA of the CDR3 is TGTGCCAGCAGCGTAGGGGCCGGAAATGAGCAGTTCTTC. It yields the protein CASSVGAGNEQFF.

The chain combines TRBV13 with TRBJ1-1; D remains ambiguous. Germline loops: CDR1 PRHDT, CDR2 FYEKMQ (reference sequence). The V and J ends lost 11 bases and 2 bases respectively, with 15 bases between them. The CDR3 contains 13 residues. For the CDR3, the DNA is TGTGCCTCTCTCGCAGGCACAAACACTGAAGCTTTCTTT. Translating it yields CASLAGTNTEAFF.